This T cell receptor beta chain was identified during a study of T cell responses to AZD1222 COVID-19 vaccine. The assay was immunoSEQ multiplex PCR, and TCRdb's table has in-frame clones only and misses some. Among about 130,000 clones listed, 92% were seen once. Concerning this clone: The antigen remains undetermined.

Study-level points and caveats: Nearly half of spike-specific TCRs reportedly target unmutated variant regions. Baseline testing showed seropositivity in only six AZD1222 recipients. Repertoires were obtained only post-peak T cell response.

The V gene's germline CDR1 is SGDLS and CDR2 YYNGEE. The CDR3 totals 15 residues. Trimming took 3 bases from V and 6 from J, leaving 13 bases between them. The chain recombines TRBV9 with TRBJ1-6, with D maybe TRBD1 (5 bases). The starting material was peripheral blood, obtained on day 0 of AZD1222 vaccination. The source of this sequence is an adult in good health. CDR3 sequence (DNA): TGTGCCAGCAGCGACCGACAGCTACTTAATTCACCCCTCCACTTT. This gives the protein CASSDRQLLNSPLHF.